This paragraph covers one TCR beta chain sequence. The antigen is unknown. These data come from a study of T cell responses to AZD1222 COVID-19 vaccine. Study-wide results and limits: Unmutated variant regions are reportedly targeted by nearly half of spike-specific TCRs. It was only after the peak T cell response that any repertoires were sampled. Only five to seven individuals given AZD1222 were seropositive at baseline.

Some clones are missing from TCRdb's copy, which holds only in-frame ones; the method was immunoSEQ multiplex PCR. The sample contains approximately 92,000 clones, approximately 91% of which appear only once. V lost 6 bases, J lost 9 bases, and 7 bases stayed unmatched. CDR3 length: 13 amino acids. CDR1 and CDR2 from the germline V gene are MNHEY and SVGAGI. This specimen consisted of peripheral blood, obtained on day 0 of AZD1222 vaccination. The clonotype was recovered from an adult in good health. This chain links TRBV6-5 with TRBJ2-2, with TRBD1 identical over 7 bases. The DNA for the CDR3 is TGTGCCAGCAGAACACACAGGGGTTGGGAGCTGTTTTTT. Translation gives CASRTHRGWELFF.